This T cell receptor beta chain is drawn from a study of CD8+ T cells in alopecia areata. After isolation, RNA underwent reverse transcription to generate cDNA as the sequencing template. The table came from immunoSEQ multiplex PCR; TCRdb's copy has only in-frame clones and leaves some out. There are 1,800 or so clones in the sample, none observed a single time. The CDR3 has 14 amino acids. Germline lookup yields CDR1 GKSSPN and CDR2 SITVG. The sample holds a few counts of this clone. The antigen is undetermined. Gene names are mouse gene names. The CDR3 end is not reached by the read, which stops 4 residues before it; the germline J gene fills it in. Time point: mouse skin 6 weeks after grafting, around onset of hair loss. Skin biopsies came from mouse graft recipients at grafting and 3 and 6 weeks afterward. Study-level results: Patients shared TCRs less clearly than mice did, possibly owing to HLA. Affected lesional scalp, above all in alopecia totalis/universalis, was more clonal than normal scalp.

The chain employs TRBV31 and TRBJ2-4; TRBD2 agrees at 12 bases. This clonotype was obtained from a C3H/HeJ mouse with alopecia areata. The strain is characterized by the MHC haplotype H2-k. This specimen consisted of skin, obtained at week 6. The CDR3 reads CAWSRGLGGNTLYF. CDR3 DNA (partial): TGTGCCTGGAGCCGGGGACTGGGGGGAAAC.